This TCR beta chain was found in a study of tumor-infiltrating lymphocytes in primary liver carcinoma. Germline-derived CDR1 and CDR2 are SGHAT and FQNNGV. This CDR3 is 15 amino acids long. Without any cell sorting, about 18-31 mg of bulk tissue yielded co-extracted RNA and DNA. Turning to this clonotype: At one boundary the junction diverges from the germline segment, which might be a read error.

TCR beta cDNA was reverse-transcribed from 450 to 500 ng of total RNA. The reaction used a constant-region primer and ProtoScript II reverse transcriptase. A slightly modified ARM-PCR protocol with three nested multiplex PCR rounds produced these TCR beta libraries. Running nine to ten cycles apiece, the first two PCR rounds relied on TRBV1-TRBV30 forward primers together with a C-beta reverse primer. TCRdb reprocessed the multiplex PCR reads via MiXCR and lists one record per CDR3 protein. This table has fewer than 110,000 distinct CDR3 sequences, more than 65% appearing once. Sample: liver tumor tissue from sampling region 2. Subset in this sample: tumor region T2, inferior pole. The J gene is TRBJ2-7, the V gene TRBV11-2; D might be TRBD2 (6 bases). This receptor was obtained from a woman aged 60 to 75 with primary liver carcinoma and hepatitis B virus infection. The CDR3 reads CAGSLDPAGTYEHYF. The CDR3, as DNA: TGTGCCGGCAGCTTAGACCCCGCGGGGACCTACGAGCATTACTTC. Filled out from reference TRBV11-2 and TRBJ2-7, the complete variable domain reads EAGVAQSPRYKIIEKRQSVAFWCNPISGHATLYWYQQILGQGPKLLIQFQNNGVVDDSQLPKDRFSAERLKGVDSTLKIQPAKLEDSAVYLCAGSLDPAGTYEHYFGPGTRLTVT.